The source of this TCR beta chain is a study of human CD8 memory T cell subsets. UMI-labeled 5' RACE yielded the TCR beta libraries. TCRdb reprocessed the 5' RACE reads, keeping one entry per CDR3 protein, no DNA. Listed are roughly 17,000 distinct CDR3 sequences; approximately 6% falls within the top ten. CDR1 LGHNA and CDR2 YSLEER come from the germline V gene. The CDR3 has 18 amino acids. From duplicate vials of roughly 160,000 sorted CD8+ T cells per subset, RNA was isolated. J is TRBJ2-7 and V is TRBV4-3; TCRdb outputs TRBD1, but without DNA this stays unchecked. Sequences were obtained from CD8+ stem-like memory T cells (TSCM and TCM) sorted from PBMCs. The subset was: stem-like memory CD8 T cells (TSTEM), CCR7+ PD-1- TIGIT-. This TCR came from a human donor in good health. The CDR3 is CASSQAGGATGPSYEQYF.